The T cell receptor (beta chain) under discussion was sequenced for a study of PD-1 blockade in mismatch repair-deficient tumors. Study-wide context: All were previously treated, progressing patients with about a dozen mismatch repair-deficient cancer types.

To note about this clone: Its antigen remains unknown.

Study results and limitations: Tumor-resident clones, often absent from pretreatment blood, expanded after pembrolizumab and then contracted.

TCRdb keeps only in-frame clones here, not all; method: immunoSEQ multiplex PCR. The sample includes about 19,000 clones, roughly four fifths of them seen just once. Trimming took 5 bases from V and 7 from J; bases not matched to a gene: 14. The CDR3 extends over 16 amino acids. Germline CDR1 reads KGHSH; CDR2 reads LQKENI. Mismatch repair deficiency was confirmed in all patients, by PCR or immunohistochemistry. A few pembrolizumab responders had their TCRs sequenced. This specimen was PBMCs, taken 52 weeks after starting pembrolizumab. The clonotype was recovered from an adult with mismatch repair-deficient cancer. V and J are TRBV18 and TRBJ2-7; 10 bases map to TRBD1. The CDR3 region has the DNA TGTGCCAGCTCAACCTCCGGGACAGGGGAGTGGGGAGAGCAGTACTTC. Protein: CASSTSGTGEWGEQYF.